The 29 T cell receptor beta chains presented below share a single source sample, sequenced in a study of T cell changes during pregnancy in multiple sclerosis. The method was immunoSEQ multiplex PCR; TCRdb's version includes in-frame clones alone and lacks a portion of them. This repertoire shows around 50,000 clones, approximately 87% found once; its top ten account for approximately 5%. Source material: peripheral blood from another person, used as feeder cells. The receptors derive from a human donor whose cells served as feeder cells for cultures in a pregnancy study.

This sequence joins TRBV4-3 and TRBJ2-1; 8 positions agree with TRBD1. The CDR3 covers 15 residues. V gave up 5 bases and J gave up 2 bases; unmatched junction bases: 5. Germline V lookup: CDR1 LGHNA, CDR2 YSLEER. As DNA, the CDR3 is TGCGCCAGCAGCACCCGACAGGGGACCTACAATGAGCAGTTCTTC. Its protein is CASSTRQGTYNEQFF.

The DNA for the CDR3 is TGTGCCAGCAGCCTGGGGGACAGGGGGAATCTGAGATGGGAAAAACTGTTTTTT. Translation gives CASSLGDRGNLRWEKLFF. The chain couples TRBV5-5 to TRBJ1-4; the match to TRBD1 covers 11 bases. The CDR3 is 18 residues long. From germline, CDR1 is SGHKS and CDR2 YYEKEE (reference sequence). J lost 8 bases, V lost 4 bases, and 16 bases had no gene match.

The chain combines TRBV30 with TRBJ1-5; no clear D. Trimming removed 3 bases from V and 0 bases from J, with 18 bases in between. The length of the CDR3 is 17 residues. CDR1 and CDR2 (germline): GTSNPN, SVGIG (reference sequence). The chain's CDR3 is CAWSGPAIRYSNQPQHF. CDR3 in DNA: TGTGCCTGGAGCGGACCGGCTATACGGTATAGCAATCAGCCCCAGCATTTT.

The rearrangement uses TRBV29-1 and TRBJ2-7, with 9 bases fitting TRBD1. Germline loops: CDR1 SQVTM, CDR2 ANQGSEA. The CDR3 is 12 amino acids. V lost 8 bases, J lost 2 bases, and 4 bases stayed unmatched. CDR3 loop: CSCGTGTYEQYF. The CDR3 nucleotides read TGCAGCTGTGGGACAGGGACCTACGAGCAGTACTTC.

V gene TRBV29-1 combines with J gene TRBJ1-1, with a tentative D call TRBD1 (6 bases). CDR1 SQVTM and CDR2 ANQGSEA come from the germline V gene. V was cut by 7 bases and J by 1 base, with 13 bases left in between. The length of the CDR3 is 13 residues. For the CDR3, the DNA is TGCAGCGGGGGGGCAGGGAGGAACACTGAAGCTTTCTTT. It specifies CSGGAGRNTEAFF. Variable domain in full (rest from reference TRBV29-1 and TRBJ1-1): SAVISQKPSRDICQRGTSLTIQCQVDSQVTMMFWYRQQPGQSLTLIATANQGSEATYESGFVIDKFPISRPNLTFSTLTVSNMSPEDSSIYLCSGGAGRNTEAFFGQGTRLTVV.

This sequence joins TRBV19 and TRBJ1-1; the D is unclear. This CDR3 spans 14 amino acids. The germline V gene has CDR1 LNHDA and CDR2 SQIVND (reference sequence). V was shortened by 5 bases and J by 3 bases, with 13 bases between the two germline ends. This CDR3 reads CASSFRGGDTEAFF. In nucleotides, the CDR3 is TGTGCCAGTAGTTTCCGGGGTGGGGACACTGAAGCTTTCTTT.

The rearrangement links TRBV11-3 to TRBJ2-3, with TRBD2 identical over 8 bases. The CDR3 sequence is 20 residues long. Germline CDR1 is SGHNT and CDR2 is YENEEA. The ends lost 0 bases at V and 0 bases at J; junction bases unmatched: 14. DNA for the CDR3: TGTGCCAGCAGCTTAGATCTACTAGCGGATTCGCGCCCAAGCACAGATACGCAGTATTTT. Encoded protein: CASSLDLLADSRPSTDTQYF.

The chain is built from TRBV20-1 and TRBJ2-1; D gene ambiguous. CDR3 length: 11 residues. The V gene's germline CDR1 is DFQATT and CDR2 SNEGSKA (reference sequence). V gave up 5 bases and J gave up 7 bases, with 9 bases separating them. For the CDR3, the DNA is TGCAGTGCTCGTAAGAAGAATGAGCAGTTCTTC. This codes for CSARKKNEQFF.

This clone was seen only once. The J gene is TRBJ1-2, the V gene TRBV4-2; maybe TRBD1 (6 bases). The germline CDR1 and CDR2 sequences are LGHNA and YNFKEQ. The germline V and J ends were trimmed by 3 bases and 8 bases, with 16 bases remaining between them. This CDR3 is built from 14 residues. In nucleotides, the CDR3 is TGTGCCAGCAGCCACAACAGGGCGGTCGAAGGCTACACCTTC. Translation: CASSHNRAVEGYTF.

The rearrangement joins TRBV2 to TRBJ1-2; TRBD1 might be the D (5 bases). Germline assignment: CDR1 SNHLY and CDR2 FYNNEI. The ends were cut back, 6 bases at V and 5 bases at J, with 13 bases in the middle. The CDR3 covers 13 residues. The DNA of the CDR3 is TGTGCCAGCAGCGACGCAGGGCTTTATGGCTACACCTTC. Amino acids: CASSDAGLYGYTF.

Only one count was recorded for this clone. This rearrangement joins TRBV7-2 to TRBJ2-5; D ambiguous. Per germline, CDR1 SGHTA and CDR2 FQGNSA. The CDR3 sequence is 13 residues long. Trimming took off 2 bases at V and 2 bases at J, with 6 bases between the two ends. The CDR3 loop reads CASSLMRQETQYF. The CDR3 DNA reads as TGTGCCAGCAGCTTAATGCGGCAAGAGACCCAGTACTTC.

The chain employs TRBV7-6 and TRBJ2-2, with 8 bases lining up with TRBD2. The trim removed 5 bases at V and 5 bases at J, leaving 4 bases unmatched. Germline-derived CDR1 and CDR2 are SGHVS and FNYEAQ. CDR3 size: 14 residues. This CDR3 reads CASSASGSTGELFF. In nucleotides, the CDR3 is TGTGCCAGCAGCGCCAGCGGGAGTACCGGGGAGCTGTTTTTT.

V is TRBV19 and J is TRBJ2-1, with TRBD2 matching over 10 bases. The V gene end was trimmed by 7 bases and the J gene end by 9 bases; junction bases not matched to a gene: 9. Per germline, CDR1 LNHDA and CDR2 SQIVND (reference sequence). The CDR3 consists of 14 residues. In nucleotides, the CDR3 is TGTGCCAGTACCGGGGTAGCGGGAGGCATTGAGCAGTTCTTC. This sequence encodes CASTGVAGGIEQFF.

The V call is TRBV6-4, the J call TRBJ2-1; D might be TRBD2 (6 bases). V gave up 0 bases and J gave up 0 bases, with 9 bases separating them. The germline V gene has CDR1 MRHNA and CDR2 SNTAGT. The length of the CDR3 is 16 residues. Here the CDR3 DNA reads TGTGCCAGCAGTGACTCGACCGGGAGCTCCTACAATGAGCAGTTCTTC. Its protein product is CASSDSTGSSYNEQFF.

This chain connects TRBV19 to TRBJ2-2, with TRBD1 as a possible D gene (5 bases). From germline, CDR1 is LNHDA and CDR2 SQIVND (reference sequence). The CDR3 has 14 amino acids. V lost 7 bases and J lost 5, with 14 bases in between. The CDR3 protein is CASIGGRGTGELFF. The CDR3 nucleotides are TGTGCCAGTATAGGCGGTAGGGGAACCGGGGAGCTGTTTTTT.

The chain joins TRBV9 to TRBJ1-4; D remains unclear. The V gene's germline CDR1 is SGDLS and CDR2 YYNGEE. The CDR3 is made up of 13 amino acids. Trimming took off 2 bases at V and 7 bases at J, with 9 bases between the two ends. The CDR3 bases are TGTGCCAGCAGCGTGGACGGTAGTGAAAAACTGTTTTTT. Its protein product is CASSVDGSEKLFF.

The chain is built from TRBV5-1 and TRBJ2-5; unclear D gene. The CDR3 covers 13 residues. V gave up 3 bases and J gave up 2 bases, with 8 bases separating them. Germline V CDR1 and CDR2: SGHRS, YFSETQ. CDR3 bases: TGCGCCAGCAGCTCCCCCCCTCAAGAGACCCAGTACTTC. It translates to CASSSPPQETQYF.

The chain joins TRBV29-1 to TRBJ2-5; TRBD1 matches at 10 bases. This CDR3 has 14 residues. CDR1 and CDR2 from the germline V gene are SQVTM and ANQGSEA. V lost 6 bases to trimming and J lost 4 bases; unmatched junction nucleotides: 8. CDR3: CSVDLRDRGETQYF. The CDR3 DNA is TGCAGCGTCGATCTCCGGGACAGGGGAGAGACCCAGTACTTC.

The chain uses TRBV28 and TRBJ2-7, with 11 positions matching TRBD1. The length of the CDR3 is 15 residues. Germline CDR1 MDHEN, CDR2 SYDVKM. V trimming: 6 bases; J trimming: 3 bases; junction bases outside the gene matches: 7. This CDR3 is CASRGGTGGRYEQYF. For the CDR3, the DNA is TGTGCCAGCAGAGGTGGGACAGGGGGACGCTACGAGCAGTACTTC.

The chain has TRBV4-1 and TRBJ1-6; 10 bases map to TRBD1. V lost 5 bases, J lost 6 bases, and 7 bases stayed unmatched. The germline CDR1 and CDR2 sequences are MGHRA and YSYEKL. The CDR3 extends over 16 amino acids. The CDR3 reads CASSSRQGAANSPLHF. CDR3 sequence (DNA): TGCGCCAGCAGCTCGCGACAGGGGGCGGCTAATTCACCCCTCCACTTT.

The gene calls are TRBV11-2 and TRBJ1-1; 8 bases line up with TRBD1. V lost 1 base and J lost 3; bases outside the gene matches: 7. The CDR3 spans 16 residues. Germline V gives CDR1 SGHAT, CDR2 FQNNGV. The DNA of the CDR3 is TGTGCCAGCAGCTTAGGGCAGGGGGCGCGGTACACTGAAGCTTTCTTT. Its protein is CASSLGQGARYTEAFF.

The chain recombines TRBV5-5 with TRBJ1-1, with D unclear. Trimming cost V 2 bases and J 4 bases, with 9 bases left between them. The CDR3 is 13 amino acids. From germline, CDR1 is SGHKS and CDR2 YYEKEE (reference sequence). Here the CDR3 DNA reads TGTGCCAGCAGCTTCTGGGATAGCACTGAAGCTTTCTTT. Translating gives CASSFWDSTEAFF.

In DNA, the CDR3 is TGTGCCAGCAGTGAGGCCGGGCCCCCGGGAGATACGCAGTATTTT. This encodes CASSEAGPPGDTQYF. V usage is TRBV2 and J usage is TRBJ2-3; D unresolved. V lost 3 bases, J lost 5 bases, and 15 bases lay in between. CDR1 and CDR2 (germline): SNHLY, FYNNEI. The CDR3 extends over 15 amino acids.

This sequence joins TRBV20-1 and TRBJ1-1; a weak D match, TRBD1 (5 bases). Germline loops: CDR1 DFQATT, CDR2 SNEGSKA (reference sequence). The CDR3 extends over 11 amino acids. Trimming cost V 6 bases and J 8 bases, with 13 bases left between them. In nucleotides, the CDR3 is TGCAGTGCCCCAGACGGGACGGAAGCTTTCTTT. Protein: CSAPDGTEAFF.

The chain couples TRBV7-2 to TRBJ1-3; D gene ambiguous. CDR1 and CDR2 (germline): SGHTA, FQGNSA. This CDR3 spans 13 amino acids. V lost 1 base, J lost 7 bases, and 8 bases lay in between. CDR3 sequence: CASSLVRGNTIYF. As DNA, the CDR3 is TGTGCCAGCAGCTTAGTTCGAGGGAACACCATATATTTT.

The chain has TRBV7-2 and TRBJ2-2, with D possibly being TRBD2 (6 bases). CDR1 and CDR2 (germline): SGHTA, FQGNSA. V was clipped by 1 base and J by 6 bases, with 12 bases between them. The CDR3 sequence is 15 residues long. The CDR3 nucleotides are TGTGCCAGCAGCTTAGTTACGGGAGTCCCCGGGGAGCTGTTTTTT. Residues: CASSLVTGVPGELFF.

The chain employs TRBV10-1 and TRBJ2-1; 8 bases agree with TRBD2. This CDR3 has 16 amino acids. V gave up 0 bases and J gave up 9 bases; unmatched junction bases: 10. Germline-derived CDR1 and CDR2 are WNHNN and SYGVQD (reference sequence). The CDR3 nucleotides are TGCGCCAGCAGTGAGTCGGCAGCGGGGGAAAGCGGTGAGCAGTTCTTC. Protein: CASSESAAGESGEQFF.

This chain uses TRBV5-1 with TRBJ1-3; D is unresolved. This CDR3 is built from 15 residues. Germline V gene lookup returns CDR1 SGHRS and CDR2 YFSETQ. V lost 1 base, J lost 0 bases, and 8 bases lay in between. The DNA of the CDR3 is TGCGCCAGCAGCTTGTTTGGGAGCTCTGGAAACACCATATATTTT. Protein sequence: CASSLFGSSGNTIYF.

The rearrangement links TRBV19 to TRBJ1-2; 9 bases are shared with TRBD1. Germline V gene data show CDR1 as LNHDA and CDR2 as SQIVND (reference sequence). The length of the CDR3 is 15 residues. Trimming at V came to 3 bases and at J to 4 bases, leaving 6 bases not matched to a gene. The CDR3, as DNA: TGTGCCAGTAGTATCCCGGGACAGGGTTTCTATGGCTACACCTTC. Translating it yields CASSIPGQGFYGYTF.